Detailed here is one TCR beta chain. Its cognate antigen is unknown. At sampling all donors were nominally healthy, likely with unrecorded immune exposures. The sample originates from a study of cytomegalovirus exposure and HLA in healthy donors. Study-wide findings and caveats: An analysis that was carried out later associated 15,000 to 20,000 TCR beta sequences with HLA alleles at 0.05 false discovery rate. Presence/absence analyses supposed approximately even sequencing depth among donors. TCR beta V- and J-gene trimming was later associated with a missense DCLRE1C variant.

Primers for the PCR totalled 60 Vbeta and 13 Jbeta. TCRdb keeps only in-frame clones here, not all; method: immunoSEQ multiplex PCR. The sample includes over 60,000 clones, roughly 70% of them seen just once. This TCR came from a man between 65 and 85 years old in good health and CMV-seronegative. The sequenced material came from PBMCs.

DNA of the CDR3: TGTGCCAGCAGTGATCCCGGGACAGGGGTCGGCTACACCTTC. Encoded protein: CASSDPGTGVGYTF. The V call is TRBV28, the J call TRBJ1-2; 10 bases are a match to TRBD1. Trimming removed 5 bases from V and 8 bases from J; junction bases left unmatched: 8. In germline, CDR1 is MDHEN, CDR2 SYDVKM. The CDR3 consists of 14 residues.